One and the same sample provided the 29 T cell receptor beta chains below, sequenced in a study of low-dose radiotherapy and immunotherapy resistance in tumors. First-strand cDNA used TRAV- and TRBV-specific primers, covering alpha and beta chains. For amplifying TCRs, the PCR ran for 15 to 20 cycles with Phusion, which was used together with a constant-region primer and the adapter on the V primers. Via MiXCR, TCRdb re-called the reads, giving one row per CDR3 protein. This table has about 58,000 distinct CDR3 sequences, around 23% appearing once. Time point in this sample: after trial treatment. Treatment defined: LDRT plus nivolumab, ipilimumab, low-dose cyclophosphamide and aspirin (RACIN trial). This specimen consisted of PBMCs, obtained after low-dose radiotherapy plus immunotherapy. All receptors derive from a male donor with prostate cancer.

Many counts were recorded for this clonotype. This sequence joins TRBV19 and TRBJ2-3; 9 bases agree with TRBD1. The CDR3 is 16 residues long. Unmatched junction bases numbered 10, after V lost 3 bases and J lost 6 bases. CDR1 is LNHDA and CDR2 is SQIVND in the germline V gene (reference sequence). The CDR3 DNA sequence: TGTGCCAGTAGTATCTCGGGACAGGGCTTTTTTGATACGCAGTATTTT. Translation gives CASSISGQGFFDTQYF.

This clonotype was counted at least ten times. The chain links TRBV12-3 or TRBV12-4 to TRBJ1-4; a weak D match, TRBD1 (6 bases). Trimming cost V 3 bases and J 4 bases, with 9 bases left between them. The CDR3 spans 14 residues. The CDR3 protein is CASSFVRGNEKLFF. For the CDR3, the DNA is TGTGCCAGCAGTTTTGTCAGGGGTAATGAAAAACTGTTTTTT.

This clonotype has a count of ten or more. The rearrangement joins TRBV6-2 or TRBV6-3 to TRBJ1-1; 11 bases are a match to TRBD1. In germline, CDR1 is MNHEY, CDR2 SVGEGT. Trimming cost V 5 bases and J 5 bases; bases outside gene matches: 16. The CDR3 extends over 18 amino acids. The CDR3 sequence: CASSPRTGGLVDVTEAFF. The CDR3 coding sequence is TGTGCCAGCAGTCCCAGGACAGGGGGCTTGGTTGACGTGACTGAAGCTTTCTTT.

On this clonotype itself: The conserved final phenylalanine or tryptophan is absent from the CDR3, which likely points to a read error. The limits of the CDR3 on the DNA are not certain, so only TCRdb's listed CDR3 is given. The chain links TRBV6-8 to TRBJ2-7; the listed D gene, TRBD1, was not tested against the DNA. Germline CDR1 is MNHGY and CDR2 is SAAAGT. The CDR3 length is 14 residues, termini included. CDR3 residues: CASLRGEANLRAVL.

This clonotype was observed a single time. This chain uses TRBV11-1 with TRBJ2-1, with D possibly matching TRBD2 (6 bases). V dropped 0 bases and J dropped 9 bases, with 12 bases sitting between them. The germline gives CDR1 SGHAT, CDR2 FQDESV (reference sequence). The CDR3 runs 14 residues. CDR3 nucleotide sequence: TGTGCCAGCAGCTTAGCGGGGGACTCGCCTGAGCAGTTCTTC. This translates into CASSLAGDSPEQFF.

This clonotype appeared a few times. CDR3 region: CASSRETPDTQYF. CDR3 in DNA: TGTGCCAGCAGCCGGGAGACGCCAGATACGCAGTATTTT. V usage is TRBV5-4 and J usage is TRBJ2-3, with a weak D call TRBD2 (6 bases). This CDR3 spans 13 amino acids. V lost 4 bases, J lost 4 bases, and 10 bases lay in between. The germline V gene encodes CDR1 SGHNT and CDR2 YYREEE (reference sequence).

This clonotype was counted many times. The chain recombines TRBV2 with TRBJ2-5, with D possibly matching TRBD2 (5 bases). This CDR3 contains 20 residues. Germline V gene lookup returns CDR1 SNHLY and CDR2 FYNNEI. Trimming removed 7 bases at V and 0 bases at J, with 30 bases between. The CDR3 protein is CASNGIEIPPLGAHQETQYF. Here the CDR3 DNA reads TGTGCCAGCAACGGGATAGAAATCCCCCCTTTAGGCGCGCACCAAGAGACCCAGTACTTC.

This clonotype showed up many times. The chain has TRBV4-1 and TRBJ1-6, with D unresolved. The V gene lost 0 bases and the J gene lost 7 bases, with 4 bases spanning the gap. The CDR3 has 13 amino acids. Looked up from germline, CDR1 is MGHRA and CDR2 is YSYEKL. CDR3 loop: CASSQDPNSPLHF. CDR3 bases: TGCGCCAGCAGCCAAGATCCCAATTCACCCCTCCACTTT.

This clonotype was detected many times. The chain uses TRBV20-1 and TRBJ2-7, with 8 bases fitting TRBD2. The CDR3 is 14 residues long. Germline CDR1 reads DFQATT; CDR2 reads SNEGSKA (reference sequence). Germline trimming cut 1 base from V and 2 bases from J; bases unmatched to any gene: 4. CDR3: CSARVLAETYEQYF. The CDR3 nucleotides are TGCAGTGCTAGAGTACTAGCGGAAACCTACGAGCAGTACTTC.

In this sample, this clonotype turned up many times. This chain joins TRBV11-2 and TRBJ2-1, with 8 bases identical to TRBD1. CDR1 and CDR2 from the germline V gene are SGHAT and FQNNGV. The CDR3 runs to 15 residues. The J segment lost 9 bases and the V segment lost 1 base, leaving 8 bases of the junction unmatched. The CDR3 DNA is TGTGCCAGCAGCTTAGGGACAGGGTGGGCCCCTGAGCAGTTCTTC. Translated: CASSLGTGWAPEQFF.

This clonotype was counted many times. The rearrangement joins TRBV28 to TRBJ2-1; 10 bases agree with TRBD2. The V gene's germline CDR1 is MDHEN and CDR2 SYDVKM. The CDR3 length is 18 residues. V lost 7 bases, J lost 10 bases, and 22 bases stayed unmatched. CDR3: CASTRFPNPSGRAREQFF. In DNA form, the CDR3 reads TGTGCCAGCACACGGTTTCCTAACCCCAGCGGGAGGGCCAGAGAGCAGTTCTTC.

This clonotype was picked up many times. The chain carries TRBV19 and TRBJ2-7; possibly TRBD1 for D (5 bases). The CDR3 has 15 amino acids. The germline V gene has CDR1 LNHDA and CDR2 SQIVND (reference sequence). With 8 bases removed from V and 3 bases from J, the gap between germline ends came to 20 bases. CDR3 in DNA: TGTGCCAGTTCAATTGTTGGGGCAGGAATCTACGAGCAGTACTTC. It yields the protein CASSIVGAGIYEQYF. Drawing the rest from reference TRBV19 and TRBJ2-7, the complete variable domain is DGGITQSPKYLFRKEGQNVTLSCEQNLNHDAMYWYRQDPGQGLRLIYYSQIVNDFQKGDIAEGYSVSREKKESFPLTVTSAQKNPTAFYLCASSIVGAGIYEQYFGPGTRLTVT.

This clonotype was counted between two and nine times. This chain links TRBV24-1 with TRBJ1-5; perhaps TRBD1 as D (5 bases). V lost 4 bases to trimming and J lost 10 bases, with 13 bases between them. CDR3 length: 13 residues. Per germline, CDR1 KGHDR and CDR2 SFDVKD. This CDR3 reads CATSEGTVGPQHF. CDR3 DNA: TGTGCCACCAGTGAGGGGACGGTCGGCCCCCAGCATTTT.

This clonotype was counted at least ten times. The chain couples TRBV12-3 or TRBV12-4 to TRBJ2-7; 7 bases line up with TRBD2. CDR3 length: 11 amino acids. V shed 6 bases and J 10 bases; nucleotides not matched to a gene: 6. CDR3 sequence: CASSILAEQYF. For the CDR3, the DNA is TGTGCCAGCAGCATTCTAGCGGAACAGTACTTC.

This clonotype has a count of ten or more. The DNA of the CDR3 is TGCGCCAGCAGCCGGACAGGGTCGGGTCAGCCCCAGCATTTT. As protein: CASSRTGSGQPQHF. The chain employs TRBV5-1 and TRBJ1-5, with 8 bases fitting TRBD1. Germline CDR1 SGHRS, CDR2 YFSETQ. V gave up 4 bases and J gave up 6 bases; unmatched junction bases: 6. The CDR3 totals 14 residues.

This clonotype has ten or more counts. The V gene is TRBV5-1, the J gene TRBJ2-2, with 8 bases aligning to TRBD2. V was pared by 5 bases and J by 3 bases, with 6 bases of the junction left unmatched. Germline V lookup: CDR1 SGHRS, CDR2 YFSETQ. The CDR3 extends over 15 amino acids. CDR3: CASRVGGADTGELFF. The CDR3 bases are TGCGCCAGCAGAGTCGGGGGGGCAGACACCGGGGAGCTGTTTTTT.

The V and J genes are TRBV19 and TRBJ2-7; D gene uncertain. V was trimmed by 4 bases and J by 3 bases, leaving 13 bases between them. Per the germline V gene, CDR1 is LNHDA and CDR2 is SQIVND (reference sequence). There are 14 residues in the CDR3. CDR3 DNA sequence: TGTGCCAGTAGTAGAACGCTCAGAAACTACGAGCAGTACTTC. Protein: CASSRTLRNYEQYF.

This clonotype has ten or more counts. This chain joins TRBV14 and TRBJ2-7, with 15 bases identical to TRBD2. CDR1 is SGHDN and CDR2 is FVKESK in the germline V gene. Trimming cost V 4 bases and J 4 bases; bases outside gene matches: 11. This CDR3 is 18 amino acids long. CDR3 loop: CASSPTRTSGRGLYEQYF. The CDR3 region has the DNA TGTGCCAGCAGCCCAACCCGGACTAGCGGGAGGGGTTTGTACGAGCAGTACTTC.

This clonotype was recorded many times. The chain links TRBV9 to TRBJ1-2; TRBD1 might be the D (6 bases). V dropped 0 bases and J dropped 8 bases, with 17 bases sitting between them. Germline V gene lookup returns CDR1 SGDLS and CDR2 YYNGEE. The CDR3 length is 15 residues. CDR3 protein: CASSVDGGPSDGYTF. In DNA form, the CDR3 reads TGTGCCAGCAGCGTAGATGGGGGGCCTAGTGACGGCTACACCTTC.

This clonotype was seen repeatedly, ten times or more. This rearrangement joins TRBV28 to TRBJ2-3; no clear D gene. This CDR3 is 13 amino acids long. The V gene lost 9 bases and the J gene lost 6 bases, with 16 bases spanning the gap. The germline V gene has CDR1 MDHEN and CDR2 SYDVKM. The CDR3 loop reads CASTDWGLDTQYF. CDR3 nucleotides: TGTGCCAGTACTGACTGGGGATTGGATACGCAGTATTTT.

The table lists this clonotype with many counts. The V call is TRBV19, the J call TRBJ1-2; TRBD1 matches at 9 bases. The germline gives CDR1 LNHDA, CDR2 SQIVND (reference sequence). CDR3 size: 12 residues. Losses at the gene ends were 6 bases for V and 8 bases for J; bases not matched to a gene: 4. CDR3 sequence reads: CASSLTGGGYTF. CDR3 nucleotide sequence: TGTGCCAGTAGCCTCACAGGGGGCGGCTACACCTTC.

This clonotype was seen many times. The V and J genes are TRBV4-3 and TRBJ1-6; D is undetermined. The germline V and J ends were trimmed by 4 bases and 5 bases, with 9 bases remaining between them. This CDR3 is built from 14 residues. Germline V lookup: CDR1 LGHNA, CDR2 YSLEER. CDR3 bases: TGCGCCAGCAGCCCCAGGATTAATAATTCACCCCTCCACTTT. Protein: CASSPRINNSPLHF.

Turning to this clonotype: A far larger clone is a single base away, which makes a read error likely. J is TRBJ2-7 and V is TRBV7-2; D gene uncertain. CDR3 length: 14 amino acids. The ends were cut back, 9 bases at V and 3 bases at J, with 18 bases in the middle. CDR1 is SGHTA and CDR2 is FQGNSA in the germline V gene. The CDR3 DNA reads TGTGCCAGAAGCCATCTCCGGGCCCTCTACGAGCAGTACTTC. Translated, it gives CARSHLRALYEQYF.

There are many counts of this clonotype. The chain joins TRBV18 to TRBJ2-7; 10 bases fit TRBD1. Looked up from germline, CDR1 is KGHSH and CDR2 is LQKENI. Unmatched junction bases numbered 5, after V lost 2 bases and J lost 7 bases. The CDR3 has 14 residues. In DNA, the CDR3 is TGTGCCAGCTCACCAGGGACAGGGGCTCGGGAGCAGTACTTC. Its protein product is CASSPGTGAREQYF.

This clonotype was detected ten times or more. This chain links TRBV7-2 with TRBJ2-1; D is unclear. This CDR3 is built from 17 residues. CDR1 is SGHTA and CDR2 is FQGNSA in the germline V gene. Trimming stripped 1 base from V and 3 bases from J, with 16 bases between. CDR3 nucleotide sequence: TGTGCCAGCAGCTTAGGTTCCCCCCCTCGTCTCTACAATGAGCAGTTCTTC. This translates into CASSLGSPPRLYNEQFF.

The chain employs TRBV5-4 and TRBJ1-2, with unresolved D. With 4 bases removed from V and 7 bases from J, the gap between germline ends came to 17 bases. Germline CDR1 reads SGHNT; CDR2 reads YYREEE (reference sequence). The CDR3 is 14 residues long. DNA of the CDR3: TGTGCCAGCAGCAAGGAGGGTACTCTCGGTGGCTACACCTTC. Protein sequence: CASSKEGTLGGYTF.

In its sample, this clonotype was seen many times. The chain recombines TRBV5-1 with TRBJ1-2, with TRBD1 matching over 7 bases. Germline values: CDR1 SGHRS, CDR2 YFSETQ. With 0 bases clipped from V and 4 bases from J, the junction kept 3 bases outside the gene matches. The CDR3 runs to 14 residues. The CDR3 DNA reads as TGCGCCAGCAGCTTGGAGGCAGGGGGCTATGGCTACACCTTC. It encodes CASSLEAGGYGYTF.

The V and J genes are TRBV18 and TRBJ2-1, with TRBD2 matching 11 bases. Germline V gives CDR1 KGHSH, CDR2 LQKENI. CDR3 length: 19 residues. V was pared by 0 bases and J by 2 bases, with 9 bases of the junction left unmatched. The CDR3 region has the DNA TGTGCCAGCTCACCACCTACCGGGCTAGCGGGAGGAGCCTACAATGAGCAGTTCTTC. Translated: CASSPPTGLAGGAYNEQFF.

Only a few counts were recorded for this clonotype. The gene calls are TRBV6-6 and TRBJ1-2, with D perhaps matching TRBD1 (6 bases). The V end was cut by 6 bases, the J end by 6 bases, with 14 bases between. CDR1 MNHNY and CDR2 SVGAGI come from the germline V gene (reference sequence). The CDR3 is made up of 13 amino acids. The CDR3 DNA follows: TGTGCCAGCAGCCGAACAGGGAAGGATGGCTACACCTTC. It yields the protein CASSRTGKDGYTF.